The clone carrying this TCR beta chain was picked up many times. What it binds is unknown. This entry is derived from a study of glioma-infiltrating T cells. Study-wide results and limits: Only very few CDR3 sequences appeared in both tissue and blood. Gliomas, especially low-grade, showed above-expected tissue-blood divergence; non-neoplastic patients showed below.

CDR3 length equals 17 residues. The V and J ends lost 3 bases and 1 base, in that order; junction bases with no gene match: 10. Germline CDR1 and CDR2: SEHNR and FQNEAQ (reference sequence). Amplification of TCR alpha and beta CDR3 regions from RNA used iRepertoire nested multiplex PCR. TCRdb called the multiplex PCR reads again in MiXCR, with one record for every CDR3 protein. This sample has 110,000 or so distinct CDR3 sequences, with less than 30% found just once. The source is a human donor with low-grade glioma or glioblastoma, undergoing nonglioma brain surgery, or in good health (not recorded which). This chain connects TRBV7-9 to TRBJ1-1, with 8 positions matching TRBD1. The specimen was glioma tissue, nonneoplastic brain tissue, or PBMCs (not recorded which). The CDR3 protein is CASSFRGLGKGNTEAFF. CDR3 bases: TGTGCCAGCAGCTTCAGGGGGCTCGGGAAAGGGAACACTGAAGCTTTCTTT.